The rows below give T cell receptor beta chains drawn from one sample of a study of radiation and T cells in renal cell carcinoma. Some clones are missing from TCRdb's copy, which holds only in-frame ones; the method was immunoSEQ multiplex PCR. In the table there are 50,000 to 75,000 clones, more than 60% of which are singletons. The material sequenced was blood, taken from a patient whose treatment included radiotherapy and nephrectomy. Receptor source: a man aged 60-69 years with renal cell carcinoma. CDR3s include the opening cysteine and the closing phenylalanine or tryptophan. D genes are given only for firm matches. Not all rows give a size; the values are once, few, many and, for expanded clones, a class.

clone size: -
V gene: TRBV19
J gene: TRBJ2-6
D gene: -
CDR3 protein: CASTSQRDRASGANVLTF
CDR3 DNA: TGTGCCAGTACCTCTCAAAGGGATCGGGCCTCTGGGGCCAACGTCCTGACTTTC

clone size: few
V gene: TRBV9
J gene: TRBJ2-2
D gene: TRBD1
CDR3 protein: CASSLTQGDGSGELFF
CDR3 DNA: TGTGCCAGCAGCCTCACCCAGGGGGATGGGAGCGGGGAGCTGTTTTTT

clone size: -
V gene: TRBV9
J gene: TRBJ2-1
D gene: -
CDR3 protein: CASSTTGSSYNEQFF
CDR3 DNA: TGTGCCAGCAGCACTACAGGGTCTTCCTACAATGAGCAGTTCTTC

clone size: -
V gene: TRBV6-5
J gene: TRBJ2-3
D gene: -
CDR3 protein: CASLRGDTQYF
CDR3 DNA: TGTGCCAGCCTCAGAGGAGATACGCAGTATTTT

clone size: few
V gene: TRBV4-1
J gene: TRBJ1-4
D gene: TRBD1
CDR3 protein: CASSHGTGVANEKLFF
CDR3 DNA: TGCGCCAGCAGCCATGGAACAGGGGTTGCTAATGAAAAACTGTTTTTT

clone size: -
V gene: TRBV7-9
J gene: TRBJ1-1
D gene: -
CDR3 protein: CASSLSYRANTEAFF
CDR3 DNA: TGTGCCAGCAGCTTATCATACAGGGCCAACACTGAAGCTTTCTTT

clone size: -
V gene: TRBV11-2
J gene: TRBJ2-7
D gene: -
CDR3 protein: CASSLDRTVGSYEQYF
CDR3 DNA: TGTGCCAGCAGCTTAGATCGGACAGTTGGTTCCTACGAGCAGTACTTC

clone size: -
V gene: TRBV25-1
J gene: TRBJ2-7
D gene: -
CDR3 protein: CASSESAHEQYF
CDR3 DNA: TGTGCCAGCAGTGAATCAGCCCACGAGCAGTACTTC

clone size: -
V gene: TRBV30
J gene: TRBJ2-2
D gene: TRBD2
CDR3 protein: CASSHGLGYGELFF
CDR3 DNA: TGTGCCTCAAGCCACGGACTAGGGTACGGGGAGCTGTTTTTT

clone size: -
V gene: TRBV27
J gene: TRBJ2-7
D gene: -
CDR3 protein: CASSSLTEGEQYF
CDR3 DNA: TGTGCCAGCAGTTCCCTGACAGAAGGCGAGCAGTACTTC

clone size: -
V gene: TRBV6-5
J gene: TRBJ2-1
D gene: TRBD2
CDR3 protein: CASRPSGTNEQFF
CDR3 DNA: TGTGCCAGCCGGCCTAGCGGGACCAATGAGCAGTTCTTC

clone size: -
V gene: TRBV2
J gene: TRBJ2-1
D gene: -
CDR3 protein: CASSEPGRLDYRVRNEQFF
CDR3 DNA: TGTGCCAGCAGTGAACCAGGGAGATTGGATTATCGGGTACGCAATGAGCAGTTCTTC

clone size: -
V gene: TRBV4-3
J gene: TRBJ2-4
D gene: -
CDR3 protein: CASSQETGWGVAKNIQYF
CDR3 DNA: TGCGCCAGCAGCCAAGAGACAGGGTGGGGGGTAGCCAAAAACATTCAGTACTTC

clone size: -
V gene: TRBV7-2
J gene: TRBJ2-3
D gene: -
CDR3 protein: CASSLPGRVTDTQYF
CDR3 DNA: TGTGCCAGCAGCTTACCAGGGCGAGTGACAGATACGCAGTATTTT

clone size: -
V gene: TRBV4-3
J gene: TRBJ2-7
D gene: -
CDR3 protein: CASSQARIQNFNYEQYF
CDR3 DNA: TGCGCCAGCAGCCAAGCAAGGATTCAAAACTTCAATTACGAGCAGTACTTC

clone size: -
V gene: TRBV5-1
J gene: TRBJ1-6
D gene: -
CDR3 protein: CASSIGEPASPLHF
CDR3 DNA: TGCGCCAGCAGCATCGGGGAACCGGCATCACCCCTCCACTTT

clone size: -
V gene: TRBV19
J gene: TRBJ2-5
D gene: -
CDR3 protein: CASSIDGSGREETQYF
CDR3 DNA: TGTGCCAGTAGTATAGATGGTTCGGGAAGGGAGGAGACCCAGTACTTC

clone size: medium-sized
V gene: TRBV9
J gene: TRBJ1-1
D gene: -
CDR3 protein: CASSVAPATEAFF
CDR3 DNA: TGTGCCAGCAGCGTAGCGCCAGCCACTGAAGCTTTCTTT

clone size: -
V gene: TRBV2
J gene: TRBJ1-5
D gene: -
CDR3 protein: CASSVYGNQPQHF
CDR3 DNA: TGTGCCAGCAGTGTGTATGGGAATCAGCCCCAGCATTTT

clone size: -
V gene: TRBV5-6
J gene: TRBJ1-1
D gene: -
CDR3 protein: CASNEGDSMNTEAFF
CDR3 DNA: TGTGCCAGCAACGAGGGGGATTCCATGAACACTGAAGCTTTCTTT

clone size: -
V gene: TRBV28
J gene: TRBJ1-1
D gene: TRBD1
CDR3 protein: CASRVTGLFSEAFF
CDR3 DNA: TGTGCCAGCAGGGTGACAGGGTTGTTCTCTGAAGCTTTCTTT

clone size: -
V gene: TRBV11-2
J gene: TRBJ1-6
D gene: TRBD1
CDR3 protein: CASSLQGSSPLHF
CDR3 DNA: TGTGCCAGCAGTCTACAGGGGTCTTCACCCCTCCACTTT

clone size: -
V gene: TRBV5-1
J gene: TRBJ2-3
D gene: -
CDR3 protein: CASSLAGGTDTDTQYF
CDR3 DNA: TGCGCCAGCAGCTTGGCCGGCGGGACGGACACAGATACGCAGTATTTT

clone size: -
V gene: TRBV10-3
J gene: TRBJ2-1
D gene: -
CDR3 protein: CAISDIVEEDEQFF
CDR3 DNA: TGTGCCATCAGTGATATTGTCGAGGAGGATGAGCAGTTCTTC

clone size: -
V gene: TRBV10-3
J gene: TRBJ2-3
D gene: TRBD2
CDR3 protein: CAISERGGSTDTQYF
CDR3 DNA: TGTGCCATCAGTGAGCGGGGGGGTAGCACAGATACGCAGTATTTT

clone size: -
V gene: TRBV27
J gene: TRBJ2-3
D gene: -
CDR3 protein: CASSLKGSTDTQYF
CDR3 DNA: TGTGCCAGCAGTTTAAAGGGTAGCACAGATACGCAGTATTTT

clone size: -
V gene: TRBV6-6
J gene: TRBJ2-2
D gene: -
CDR3 protein: CASSSDSSTGELFF
CDR3 DNA: TGTGCCAGCAGTTCAGACAGTTCCACCGGGGAGCTGTTTTTT

clone size: -
V gene: TRBV5-1
J gene: TRBJ2-6
D gene: -
CDR3 protein: CASLDTWANVLTF
CDR3 DNA: TGCGCCAGCTTGGACACATGGGCCAACGTCCTGACTTTC

clone size: medium-sized
V gene: TRBV9
J gene: TRBJ2-2
D gene: TRBD1
CDR3 protein: CASSVEGTETGELFF
CDR3 DNA: TGTGCCAGCAGCGTAGAAGGGACAGAAACCGGGGAGCTGTTTTTT

clone size: -
V gene: TRBV10-3
J gene: TRBJ1-5
D gene: TRBD1
CDR3 protein: CASSSAGQGIQPQHF
CDR3 DNA: TGTGCCAGCAGTTCAGCGGGACAGGGTATACAGCCCCAGCATTTT

clone size: -
V gene: TRBV11-3
J gene: TRBJ2-1
D gene: -
CDR3 protein: CASSLGPLEGEQFF
CDR3 DNA: TGTGCCAGCAGCTTAGGGCCTTTAGAGGGTGAGCAGTTCTTC

clone size: -
V gene: TRBV27
J gene: TRBJ1-5
D gene: -
CDR3 protein: CASSLWGHNQPQHF
CDR3 DNA: TGTGCCAGCAGTTTATGGGGGCACAATCAGCCCCAGCATTTT

clone size: -
V gene: TRBV28
J gene: TRBJ1-4
D gene: TRBD1
CDR3 protein: CASRDRGRDEKLFF
CDR3 DNA: TGTGCCAGCAGGGACAGGGGGCGGGATGAAAAACTGTTTTTT

clone size: few
V gene: TRBV30
J gene: TRBJ1-5
D gene: -
CDR3 protein: CAWSDGNQPQHF
CDR3 DNA: TGTGCCTGGAGTGATGGTAATCAGCCCCAGCATTTT

clone size: -
V gene: TRBV7-9
J gene: TRBJ2-3
D gene: TRBD2
CDR3 protein: CASSLVVFVGGVPDTQYF
CDR3 DNA: TGTGCCAGCAGCTTAGTGGTGTTTGTGGGAGGGGTACCAGATACGCAGTATTTT

clone size: -
V gene: TRBV6-6
J gene: TRBJ2-1
D gene: TRBD2
CDR3 protein: CASRPSGAGDYNEQFF
CDR3 DNA: TGTGCCAGCAGGCCCTCCGGGGCGGGGGACTACAATGAGCAGTTCTTC

clone size: -
V gene: TRBV29-1
J gene: TRBJ2-2
D gene: TRBD1
CDR3 protein: CSIRAAPTGATGELFF
CDR3 DNA: TGCAGCATACGGGCGGCTCCCACAGGGGCCACCGGGGAGCTGTTTTTT

clone size: -
V gene: TRBV5-1
J gene: TRBJ2-4
D gene: TRBD1
CDR3 protein: CASSLKLQGPQPKNIQYF
CDR3 DNA: TGCGCCAGCAGCTTGAAGCTACAGGGGCCCCAACCCAAAAACATTCAGTACTTC

clone size: few
V gene: TRBV7-2
J gene: TRBJ2-1
D gene: -
CDR3 protein: CASSFYNEQFF
CDR3 DNA: TGTGCCAGCAGCTTCTACAATGAGCAGTTCTTC

clone size: -
V gene: TRBV14
J gene: TRBJ1-2
D gene: -
CDR3 protein: CASSQLTGNYGYTF
CDR3 DNA: TGTGCCAGCAGCCAGTTAACAGGGAACTATGGCTACACCTTC